Each of the 8 T cell receptor beta chains below was sequenced from the same sample in a study of T cells in Graves' hyperthyroidism and ophthalmopathy. Authors of the study amplified TCR beta CDR3 regions from RNA transcripts. HTBI primers drove first-round RT-PCR of the TCR CDR3. TCRdb reprocessed the multiplex PCR reads via MiXCR and lists one record per CDR3 protein. Seen here are hundreds of thousands of distinct CDR3 sequences, under 15% observed once, and the top ten hold roughly 33%. Sequencing was done on a sample of blood. The receptors originated from a young woman with Graves' hyperthyroidism.

The chain carries TRBV28 and TRBJ2-2, with D tentatively TRBD2 (5 bases). V lost 10 bases and J 7 bases, leaving 13 bases between the germline ends. CDR3 length equals 12 residues. Germline CDR1 reads MDHEN; CDR2 reads SYDVKM. The CDR3: CATGRELGELFF. In DNA form, the CDR3 reads TGTGCCACCGGTAGGGAGCTCGGGGAGCTGTTTTTT.

The gene calls are TRBV18 and TRBJ2-2; D is unclear. Germline CDR1 reads KGHSH; CDR2 reads LQKENI. V was pared by 3 bases and J by 4 bases, with 12 bases between. The CDR3 contains 15 residues. The CDR3 loop reads CASSPIQVATGELFF. CDR3 nucleotide sequence: TGTGCCAGCTCACCGATTCAGGTCGCCACCGGGGAGCTGTTTTTT.

This clonotype appeared a few times. The CDR3 spells CASSYRWGVGELFF. CDR3 bases: TGTGCCAGCAGCTACCGGTGGGGGGTCGGGGAGCTGTTTTTT. This chain links TRBV7-8 with TRBJ2-2, with D tentatively TRBD2 (6 bases). This CDR3 contains 14 residues. Germline loops: CDR1 SGHVS, CDR2 FQNEAQ. Trimming stripped 4 bases from V and 7 bases from J, with 13 bases between.

This clonotype was seen repeatedly, ten times or more. CDR3 bases: TGCGCCAGCAGTGAGTGGGGGACAGGGATCCACAATGAGCAGTTCTTC. Its protein product is CASSEWGTGIHNEQFF. V and J are TRBV10-1 and TRBJ2-1; 9 nucleotides align to TRBD1. J was trimmed by 5 bases and V by 1 base; bases with no gene match: 6. CDR3 length equals 16 residues. Germline values: CDR1 WNHNN, CDR2 SYGVQD (reference sequence).

This clonotype was recorded many times. The chain is built from TRBV3-1 and TRBJ2-7; no definite D call. V was trimmed by 4 bases and J by 2 bases, leaving 12 bases between them. Looked up from germline, CDR1 is LGHDT and CDR2 is YNNKEL (reference sequence). The CDR3 covers 14 residues. The CDR3 DNA follows: TGTGCCAGCAGCCTAGGTCCAGAAACCTACGAGCAGTACTTC. Its protein is CASSLGPETYEQYF.

On this clonotype: This clone may be a read error of a much larger clone one base away. The chain uses TRBV5-1 and TRBJ1-5; D is possibly TRBD1 (5 bases). The CDR3 length is 14 residues. Germline CDR1 reads SGHRS; CDR2 reads YFSETQ. CDR3 sequence reads: CAGSFGGEHQPQHF. CDR3 coding DNA: TGCGCCGGCAGCTTTGGGGGGGAGCATCAGCCCCAGCATTTT. The whole variable domain, remainder taken from reference TRBV5-1 and TRBJ1-5, is KAGVTQTPRYLIKTRGQQVTLSCSPISGHRSVSWYQQTPGQGLQFLFEYFSETQRNKGNFPGRFSGRQFSNSRSEMNVSTLELGDSALYLCAGSFGGEHQPQHFGDGTRLSIL.

This clonotype was observed a few times. The rearrangement joins TRBV7-9 to TRBJ2-5; no definite D call. The V and J ends lost 5 bases and 0 bases respectively, with 13 bases between them. CDR3 length: 15 residues. From germline, CDR1 is SEHNR and CDR2 FQNEAQ (reference sequence). CDR3 bases: TGTGCCAGCAGCCCAGGCAGCAATAACCAAGAGACCCAGTACTTC. This encodes CASSPGSNNQETQYF.

This clonotype was seen many times. In nucleotides, the CDR3 is TGTGCCAGCAGTCCGGCGGGGGGCGGATACGAGCAGTACTTC. It encodes CASSPAGGGYEQYF. The rearrangement joins TRBV28 to TRBJ2-7, with TRBD2 identical over 8 bases. CDR1 MDHEN and CDR2 SYDVKM come from the germline V gene. J lost 4 bases, V lost 5 bases, and 7 bases had no gene match. CDR3 length: 14 amino acids.